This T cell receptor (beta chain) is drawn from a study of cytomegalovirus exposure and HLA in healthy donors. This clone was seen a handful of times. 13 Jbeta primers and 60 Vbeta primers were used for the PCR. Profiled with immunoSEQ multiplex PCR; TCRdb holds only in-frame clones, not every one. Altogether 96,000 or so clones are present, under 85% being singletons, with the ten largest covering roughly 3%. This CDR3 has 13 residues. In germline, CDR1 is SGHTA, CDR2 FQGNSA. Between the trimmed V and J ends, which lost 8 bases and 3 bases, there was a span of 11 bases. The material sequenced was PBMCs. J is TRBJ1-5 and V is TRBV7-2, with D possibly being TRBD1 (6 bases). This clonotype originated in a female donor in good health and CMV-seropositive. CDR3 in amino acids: CASAGVYNQPQHF. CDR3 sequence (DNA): TGTGCCAGCGCAGGGGTGTACAATCAGCCCCAGCATTTT.